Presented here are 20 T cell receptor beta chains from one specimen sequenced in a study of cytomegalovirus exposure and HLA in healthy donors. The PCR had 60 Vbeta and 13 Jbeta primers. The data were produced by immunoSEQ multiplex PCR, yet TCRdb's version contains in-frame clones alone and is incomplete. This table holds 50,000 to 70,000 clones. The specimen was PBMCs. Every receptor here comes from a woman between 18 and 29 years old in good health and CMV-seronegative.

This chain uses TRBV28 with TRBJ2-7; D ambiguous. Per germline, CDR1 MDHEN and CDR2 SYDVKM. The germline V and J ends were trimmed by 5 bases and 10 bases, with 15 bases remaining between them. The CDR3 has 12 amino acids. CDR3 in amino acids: CASSQQNEAQYF. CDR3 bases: TGTGCCAGCAGTCAGCAAAACGAGGCTCAGTACTTC. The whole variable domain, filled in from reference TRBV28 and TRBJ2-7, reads DVKVTQSSRYLVKRTGEKVFLECVQDMDHENMFWYRQDPGLGLRLIYFSYDVKMKEKGDIPEGYSVSREKKERFSLILESASTNQTSMYLCASSQQNEAQYFGPGTRLTVT.

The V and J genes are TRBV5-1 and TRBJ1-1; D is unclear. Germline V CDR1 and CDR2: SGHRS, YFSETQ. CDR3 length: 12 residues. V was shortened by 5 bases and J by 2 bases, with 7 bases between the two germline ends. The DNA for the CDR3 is TGCGCCAGCAGAAACAGTAACACTGAAGCTTTCTTT. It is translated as CASRNSNTEAFF. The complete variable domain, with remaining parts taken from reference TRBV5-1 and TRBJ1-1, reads KAGVTQTPRYLIKTRGQQVTLSCSPISGHRSVSWYQQTPGQGLQFLFEYFSETQRNKGNFPGRFSGRQFSNSRSEMNVSTLELGDSALYLCASRNSNTEAFFGQGTRLTVV.

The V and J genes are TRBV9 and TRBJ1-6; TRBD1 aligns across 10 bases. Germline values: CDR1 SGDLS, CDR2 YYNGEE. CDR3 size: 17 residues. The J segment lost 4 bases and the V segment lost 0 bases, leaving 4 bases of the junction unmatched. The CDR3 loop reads CASSVEGQGSYNSPLHF. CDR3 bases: TGTGCCAGCAGCGTAGAGGGACAGGGGAGTTATAATTCACCCCTCCACTTT.

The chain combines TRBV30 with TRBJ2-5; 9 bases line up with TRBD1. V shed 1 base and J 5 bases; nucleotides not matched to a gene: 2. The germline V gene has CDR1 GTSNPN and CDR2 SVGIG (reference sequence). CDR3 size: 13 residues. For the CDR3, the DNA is TGTGCCTGGAGTGCAGGGACAGGGGAGACCCAGTACTTC. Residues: CAWSAGTGETQYF. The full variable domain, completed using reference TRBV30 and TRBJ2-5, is SQTIHQWPATLVQPVGSPLSLECTVEGTSNPNLYWYRQAAGRGLQLLFYSVGIGQISSEVPQNLSASRPQDRQFILSSKKLLLSDSGFYLCAWSAGTGETQYFGPGTRLLVL.

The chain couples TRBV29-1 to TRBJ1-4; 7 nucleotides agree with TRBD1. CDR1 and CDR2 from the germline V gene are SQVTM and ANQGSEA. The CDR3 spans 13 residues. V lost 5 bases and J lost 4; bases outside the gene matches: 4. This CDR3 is CSVFQGVNEKLFF. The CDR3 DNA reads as TGCAGCGTTTTTCAGGGGGTTAATGAAAAACTGTTTTTT. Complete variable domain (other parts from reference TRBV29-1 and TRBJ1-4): SAVISQKPSRDICQRGTSLTIQCQVDSQVTMMFWYRQQPGQSLTLIATANQGSEATYESGFVIDKFPISRPNLTFSTLTVSNMSPEDSSIYLCSVFQGVNEKLFFGSGTQLSVL.

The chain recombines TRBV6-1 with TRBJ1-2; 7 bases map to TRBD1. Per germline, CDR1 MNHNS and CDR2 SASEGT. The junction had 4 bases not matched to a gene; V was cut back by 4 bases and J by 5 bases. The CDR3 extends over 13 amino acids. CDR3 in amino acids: CASSGTQGYGYTF. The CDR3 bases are TGTGCCAGCAGTGGCACACAGGGGTATGGCTACACCTTC.

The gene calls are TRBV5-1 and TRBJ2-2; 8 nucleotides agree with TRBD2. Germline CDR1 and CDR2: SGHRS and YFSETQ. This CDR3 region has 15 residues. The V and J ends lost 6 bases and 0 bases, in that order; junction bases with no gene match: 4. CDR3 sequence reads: CASTSGPPNTGELFF. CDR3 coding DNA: TGCGCCAGCACTAGCGGGCCCCCGAACACCGGGGAGCTGTTTTTT.

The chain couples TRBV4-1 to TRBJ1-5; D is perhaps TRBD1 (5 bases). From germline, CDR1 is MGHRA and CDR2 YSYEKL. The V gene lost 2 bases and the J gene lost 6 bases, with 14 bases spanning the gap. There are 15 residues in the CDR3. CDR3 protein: CASSQLDRGSQPQHF. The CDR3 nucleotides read TGCGCCAGCAGCCAACTAGACAGAGGCAGTCAGCCCCAGCATTTT.

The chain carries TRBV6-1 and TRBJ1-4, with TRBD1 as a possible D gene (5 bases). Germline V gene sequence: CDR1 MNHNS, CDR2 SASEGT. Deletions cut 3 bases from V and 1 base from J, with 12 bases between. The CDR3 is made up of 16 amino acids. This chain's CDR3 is CASSEAAGVTNEKLFF. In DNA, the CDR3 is TGTGCCAGCAGTGAGGCAGCGGGGGTAACTAATGAAAAACTGTTTTTT.

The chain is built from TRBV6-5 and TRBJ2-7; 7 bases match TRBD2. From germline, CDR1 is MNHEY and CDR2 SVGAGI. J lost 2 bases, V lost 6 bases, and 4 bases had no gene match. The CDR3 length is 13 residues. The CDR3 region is CASRGEGPYEQYF. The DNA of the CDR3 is TGTGCCAGCAGGGGGGAGGGGCCCTACGAGCAGTACTTC.

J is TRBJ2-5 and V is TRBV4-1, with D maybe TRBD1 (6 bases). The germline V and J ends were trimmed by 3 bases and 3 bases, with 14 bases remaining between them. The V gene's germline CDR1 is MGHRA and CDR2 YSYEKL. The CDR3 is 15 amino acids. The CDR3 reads CASSHPLRGEETQYF. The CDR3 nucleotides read TGCGCCAGCAGCCACCCCCTCAGGGGAGAAGAGACCCAGTACTTC.

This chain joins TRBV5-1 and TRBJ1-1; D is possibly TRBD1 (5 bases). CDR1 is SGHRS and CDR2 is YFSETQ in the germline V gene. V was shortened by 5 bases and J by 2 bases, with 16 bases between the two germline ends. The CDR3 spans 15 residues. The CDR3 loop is CASRSQDKFNTEAFF. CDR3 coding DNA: TGCGCCAGCAGATCTCAGGACAAGTTTAACACTGAAGCTTTCTTT.

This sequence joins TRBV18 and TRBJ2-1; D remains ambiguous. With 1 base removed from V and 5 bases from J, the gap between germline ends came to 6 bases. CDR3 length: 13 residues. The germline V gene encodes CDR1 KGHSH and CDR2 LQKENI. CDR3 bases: TGTGCCAGCTCACCACTCCCCGACAATGAGCAGTTCTTC. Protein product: CASSPLPDNEQFF.

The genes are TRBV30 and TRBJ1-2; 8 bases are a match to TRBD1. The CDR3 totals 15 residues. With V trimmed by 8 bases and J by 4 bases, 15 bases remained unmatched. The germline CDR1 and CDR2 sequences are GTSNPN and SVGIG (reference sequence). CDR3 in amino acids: CAASGTGPWFYGYTF. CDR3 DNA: TGTGCCGCTTCTGGGACAGGCCCGTGGTTCTATGGCTACACCTTC.

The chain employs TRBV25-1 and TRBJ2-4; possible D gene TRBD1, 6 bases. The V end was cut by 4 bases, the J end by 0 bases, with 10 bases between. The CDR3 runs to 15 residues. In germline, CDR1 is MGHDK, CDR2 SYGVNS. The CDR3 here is CASSVLQGAKNIQYF. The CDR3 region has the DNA TGTGCCAGCAGTGTCTTACAGGGAGCCAAAAACATTCAGTACTTC.

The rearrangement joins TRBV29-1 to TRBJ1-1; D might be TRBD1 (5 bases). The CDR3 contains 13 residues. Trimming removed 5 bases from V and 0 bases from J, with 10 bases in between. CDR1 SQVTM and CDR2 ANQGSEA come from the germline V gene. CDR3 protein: CSVSAGMNTEAFF. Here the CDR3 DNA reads TGCAGCGTTAGTGCAGGGATGAACACTGAAGCTTTCTTT.

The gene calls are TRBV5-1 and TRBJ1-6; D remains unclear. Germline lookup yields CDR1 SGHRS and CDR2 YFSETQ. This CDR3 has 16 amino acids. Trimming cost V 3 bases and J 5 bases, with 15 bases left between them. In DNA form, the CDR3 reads TGCGCCAGCAGCTCAGTTCCTAAGGGAGATAATTCACCCCTCCACTTT. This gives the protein CASSSVPKGDNSPLHF.

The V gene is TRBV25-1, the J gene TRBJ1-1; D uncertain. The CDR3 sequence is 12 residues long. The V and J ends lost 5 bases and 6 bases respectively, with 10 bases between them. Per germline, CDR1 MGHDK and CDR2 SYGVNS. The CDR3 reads CASSPRGAEAFF. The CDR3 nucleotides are TGTGCCAGCAGTCCGAGAGGCGCTGAAGCTTTCTTT.

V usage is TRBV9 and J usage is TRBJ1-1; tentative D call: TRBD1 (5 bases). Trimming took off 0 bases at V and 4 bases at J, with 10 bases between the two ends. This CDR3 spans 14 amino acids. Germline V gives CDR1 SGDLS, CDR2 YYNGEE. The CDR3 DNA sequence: TGTGCCAGCAGCGTAGGGGGCGCGATCACTGAAGCTTTCTTT. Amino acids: CASSVGGAITEAFF.

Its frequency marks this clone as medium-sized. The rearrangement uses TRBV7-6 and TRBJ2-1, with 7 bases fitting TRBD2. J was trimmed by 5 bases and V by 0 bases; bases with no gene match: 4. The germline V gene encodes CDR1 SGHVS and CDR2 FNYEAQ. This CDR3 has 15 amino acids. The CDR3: CASSLALATDNEQFF. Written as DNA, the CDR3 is TGTGCCAGCAGCTTAGCACTAGCGACTGACAATGAGCAGTTCTTC.